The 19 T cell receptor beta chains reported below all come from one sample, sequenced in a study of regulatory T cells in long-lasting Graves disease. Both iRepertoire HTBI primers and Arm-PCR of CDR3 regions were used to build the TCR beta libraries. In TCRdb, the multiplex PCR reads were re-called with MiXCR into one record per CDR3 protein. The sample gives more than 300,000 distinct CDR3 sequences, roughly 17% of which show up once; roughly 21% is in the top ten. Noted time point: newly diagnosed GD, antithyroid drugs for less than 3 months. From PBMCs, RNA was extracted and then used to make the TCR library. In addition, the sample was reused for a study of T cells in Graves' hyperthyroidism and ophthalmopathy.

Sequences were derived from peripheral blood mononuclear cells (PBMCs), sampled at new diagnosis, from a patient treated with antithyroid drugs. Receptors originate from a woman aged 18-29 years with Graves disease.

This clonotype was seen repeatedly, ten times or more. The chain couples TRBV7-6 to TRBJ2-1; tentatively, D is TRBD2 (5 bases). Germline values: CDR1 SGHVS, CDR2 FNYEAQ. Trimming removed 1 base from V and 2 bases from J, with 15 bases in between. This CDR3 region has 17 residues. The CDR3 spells CASSLVAGERTYNEQFF. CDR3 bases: TGTGCCAGCAGCTTAGTGGCCGGGGAAAGAACCTACAATGAGCAGTTCTTC.

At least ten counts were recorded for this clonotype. This CDR3 is CASSLRGSKQYF. CDR3 DNA sequence: TGTGCCAGCAGTTTAAGGGGCTCTAAGCAGTACTTC. J is TRBJ2-7 and V is TRBV12-3 or TRBV12-4, with D maybe TRBD1 (5 bases). This CDR3 has 12 amino acids. Trimming removed 2 bases from V and 8 bases from J, with 10 bases in between.

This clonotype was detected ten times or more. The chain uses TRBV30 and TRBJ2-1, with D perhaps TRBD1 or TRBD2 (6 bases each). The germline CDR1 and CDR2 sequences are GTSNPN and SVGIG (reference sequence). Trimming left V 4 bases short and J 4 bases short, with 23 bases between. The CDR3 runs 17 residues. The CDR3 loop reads CAWIGGTWPHPYNEQFF. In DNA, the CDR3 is TGTGCCTGGATTGGCGGGACATGGCCCCATCCTTACAATGAGCAGTTCTTC.

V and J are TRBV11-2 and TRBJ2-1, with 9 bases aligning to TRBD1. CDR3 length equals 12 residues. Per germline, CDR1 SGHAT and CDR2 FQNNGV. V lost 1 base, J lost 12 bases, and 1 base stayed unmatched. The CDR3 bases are TGTGCCAGCAGCTTAGGGACAGGGGTGCAGTTCTTC. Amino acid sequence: CASSLGTGVQFF.

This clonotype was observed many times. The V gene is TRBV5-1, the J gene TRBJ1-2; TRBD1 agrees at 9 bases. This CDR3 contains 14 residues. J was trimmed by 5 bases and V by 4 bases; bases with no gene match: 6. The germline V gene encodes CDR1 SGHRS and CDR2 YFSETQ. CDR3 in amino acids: CASSEDGQGYGYTF. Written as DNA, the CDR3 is TGCGCCAGCAGCGAGGATGGACAGGGGTATGGCTACACCTTC.

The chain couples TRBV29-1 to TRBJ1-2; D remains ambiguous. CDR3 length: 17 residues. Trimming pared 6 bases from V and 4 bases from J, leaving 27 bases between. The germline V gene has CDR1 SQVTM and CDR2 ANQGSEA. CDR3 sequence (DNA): TGCAGCGTCGTCGAAAGGGCGCCCCTTCTTGGCCTCTATGGCTACACCTTC. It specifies CSVVERAPLLGLYGYTF.

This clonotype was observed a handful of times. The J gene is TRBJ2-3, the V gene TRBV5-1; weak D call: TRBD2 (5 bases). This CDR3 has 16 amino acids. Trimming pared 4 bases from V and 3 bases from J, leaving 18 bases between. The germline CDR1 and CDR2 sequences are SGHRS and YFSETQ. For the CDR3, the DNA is TGCGCCAGCAGCGAATCTGGAGGCCCCTGGACAGATACGCAGTATTTT. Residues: CASSESGGPWTDTQYF.

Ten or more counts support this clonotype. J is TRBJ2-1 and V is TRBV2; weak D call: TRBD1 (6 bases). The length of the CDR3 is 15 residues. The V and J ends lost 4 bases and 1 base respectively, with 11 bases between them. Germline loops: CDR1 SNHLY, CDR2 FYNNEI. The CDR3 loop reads CASSATTGSYNEQFF. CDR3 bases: TGTGCCAGCAGTGCAACTACAGGGTCCTACAATGAGCAGTTCTTC.

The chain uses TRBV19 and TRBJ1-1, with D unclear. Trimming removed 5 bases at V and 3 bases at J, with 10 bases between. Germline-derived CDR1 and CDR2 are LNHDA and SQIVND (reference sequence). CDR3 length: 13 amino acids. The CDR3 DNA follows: TGTGCCAGTAGTTCCAGATTGGACACTGAAGCTTTCTTT. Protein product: CASSSRLDTEAFF. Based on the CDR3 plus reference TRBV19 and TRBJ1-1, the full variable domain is DGGITQSPKYLFRKEGQNVTLSCEQNLNHDAMYWYRQDPGQGLRLIYYSQIVNDFQKGDIAEGYSVSREKKESFPLTVTSAQKNPTAFYLCASSSRLDTEAFFGQGTRLTVV.

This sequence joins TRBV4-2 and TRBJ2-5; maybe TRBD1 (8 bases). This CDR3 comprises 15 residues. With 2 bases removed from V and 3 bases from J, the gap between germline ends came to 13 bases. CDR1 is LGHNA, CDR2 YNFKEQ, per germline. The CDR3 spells CASSQLTGGEETQYF. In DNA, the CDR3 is TGTGCCAGCAGCCAATTAACAGGGGGGGAAGAGACCCAGTACTTC.

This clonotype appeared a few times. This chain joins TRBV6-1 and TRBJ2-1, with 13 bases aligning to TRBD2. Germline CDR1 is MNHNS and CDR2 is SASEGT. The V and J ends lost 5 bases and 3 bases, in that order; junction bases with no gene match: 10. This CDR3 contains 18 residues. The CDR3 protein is CASSPPRTSGGDYNEQFF. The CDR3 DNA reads TGTGCCAGCAGTCCCCCCCGGACTAGCGGGGGAGACTACAATGAGCAGTTCTTC.

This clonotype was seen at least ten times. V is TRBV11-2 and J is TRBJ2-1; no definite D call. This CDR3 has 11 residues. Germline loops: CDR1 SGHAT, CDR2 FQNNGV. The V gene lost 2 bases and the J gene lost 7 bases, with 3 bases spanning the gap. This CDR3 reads CASSLKNEQFF. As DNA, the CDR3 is TGTGCCAGCAGCTTAAAAAATGAGCAGTTCTTC. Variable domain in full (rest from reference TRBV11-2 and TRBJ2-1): EAGVAQSPRYKIIEKRQSVAFWCNPISGHATLYWYQQILGQGPKLLIQFQNNGVVDDSQLPKDRFSAERLKGVDSTLKIQPAKLEDSAVYLCASSLKNEQFFGPGTRLTVL.

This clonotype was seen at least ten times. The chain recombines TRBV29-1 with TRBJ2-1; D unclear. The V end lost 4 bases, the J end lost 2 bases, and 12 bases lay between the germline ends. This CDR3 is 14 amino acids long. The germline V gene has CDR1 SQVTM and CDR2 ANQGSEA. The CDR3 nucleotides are TGCAGCGTTGTGCAGGAAGGGCCCTACAATGAGCAGTTCTTC. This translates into CSVVQEGPYNEQFF.

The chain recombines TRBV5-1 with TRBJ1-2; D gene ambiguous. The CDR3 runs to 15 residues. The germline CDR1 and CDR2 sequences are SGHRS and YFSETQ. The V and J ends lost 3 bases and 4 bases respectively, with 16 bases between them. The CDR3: CASSSAYGRTYGYTF. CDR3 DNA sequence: TGCGCCAGCAGCTCCGCCTACGGACGGACCTATGGCTACACCTTC.

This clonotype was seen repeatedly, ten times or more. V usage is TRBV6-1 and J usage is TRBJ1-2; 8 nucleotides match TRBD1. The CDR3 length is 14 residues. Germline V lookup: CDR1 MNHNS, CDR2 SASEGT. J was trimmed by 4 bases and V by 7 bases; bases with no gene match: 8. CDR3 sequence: CASKQDRDGYGYTF. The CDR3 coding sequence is TGTGCCAGCAAACAGGACAGGGACGGCTATGGCTACACCTTC.

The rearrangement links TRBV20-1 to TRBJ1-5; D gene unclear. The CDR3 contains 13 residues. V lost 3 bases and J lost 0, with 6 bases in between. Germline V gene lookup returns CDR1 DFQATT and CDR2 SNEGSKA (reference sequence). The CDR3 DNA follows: TGCAGTGCTAGTCATAATAGCAATCAGCCCCAGCATTTT. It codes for CSASHNSNQPQHF.

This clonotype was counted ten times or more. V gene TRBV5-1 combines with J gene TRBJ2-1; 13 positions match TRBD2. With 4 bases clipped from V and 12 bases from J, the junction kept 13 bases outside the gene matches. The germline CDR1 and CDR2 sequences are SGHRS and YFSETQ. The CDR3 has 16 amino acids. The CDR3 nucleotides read TGCGCCAGCAGCCCAACTACTAGCGGGGGGGCGAAATGGCAGTTCTTC. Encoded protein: CASSPTTSGGAKWQFF.

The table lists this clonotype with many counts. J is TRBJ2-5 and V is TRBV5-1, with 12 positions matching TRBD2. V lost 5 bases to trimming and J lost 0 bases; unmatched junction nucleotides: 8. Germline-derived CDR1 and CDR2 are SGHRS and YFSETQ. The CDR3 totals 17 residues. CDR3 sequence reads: CASRVPSGRADQETQYF. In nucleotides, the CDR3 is TGCGCCAGCAGAGTACCTAGCGGGAGGGCCGACCAAGAGACCCAGTACTTC.

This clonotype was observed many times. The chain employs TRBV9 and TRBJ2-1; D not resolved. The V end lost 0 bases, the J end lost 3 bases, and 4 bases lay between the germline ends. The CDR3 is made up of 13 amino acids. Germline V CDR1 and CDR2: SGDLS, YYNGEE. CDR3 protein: CASSVGVYNEQFF. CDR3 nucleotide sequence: TGTGCCAGCAGCGTAGGCGTCTACAATGAGCAGTTCTTC.